This TCR beta chain was obtained from a study of shared clonotypes between healthy human individuals. TCRdb keeps only in-frame clones here, not all; method: immunoSEQ multiplex PCR. The sample yields 550,000 to 700,000 clones, 73% seen once. The trim removed 4 bases at V and 6 bases at J, leaving 14 bases unmatched. The CDR3 consists of 17 residues. From germline, CDR1 is SGHDT and CDR2 YYEEEE. This TCR was sampled from a woman younger than 45 in good health. Sample: memory CD4+ T cells sorted from blood. Regarding subset: CD45RA-negative fraction. The chain links TRBV5-6 to TRBJ2-3; 10 bases are a match to TRBD2. DNA of the CDR3: TGTGCCAGCAGCCCCCTTCCAGCGGGAGGGTTGTGGGATACGCAGTATTTT. Amino acid sequence: CASSPLPAGGLWDTQYF.